This note documents a single T cell receptor beta chain sequence. The antigen is unknown. Thawed unstimulated PBMCs were FACS-sorted by CD3, CD4 and CD8 into two populations. These data come from a study of T cell clones after liver transplantation. V lost 5 bases and J lost 3, with 8 bases in between. The germline CDR1 and CDR2 sequences are SGHTA and FQGTGA. The CDR3 runs 12 residues. Measured with immunoSEQ multiplex PCR; TCRdb has only the in-frame clones, and not every one. This table holds 40,000 to 55,000 clones, 65% to 80% found once. Overall study results and limits: These preliminary findings come from unstandardized post-transplant sampling times. A significant post-transplant drop in circulating graft-donor-reactive CD4 TCRbeta sequences occurred in most of the 8 subjects.

This sequence joins TRBV7-3 and TRBJ2-7; D is possibly TRBD1 (5 bases). Sequenced material: CD4+ T cells from blood, taken roughly 55 months after liver transplant. This sequence originates from a human patient who received a liver transplant. A share of the T cells may be of graft donor origin. The CDR3 DNA reads as TGTGCCAGCAGCACGGACAACTACGAGCAGTACTTC. As protein: CASSTDNYEQYF.